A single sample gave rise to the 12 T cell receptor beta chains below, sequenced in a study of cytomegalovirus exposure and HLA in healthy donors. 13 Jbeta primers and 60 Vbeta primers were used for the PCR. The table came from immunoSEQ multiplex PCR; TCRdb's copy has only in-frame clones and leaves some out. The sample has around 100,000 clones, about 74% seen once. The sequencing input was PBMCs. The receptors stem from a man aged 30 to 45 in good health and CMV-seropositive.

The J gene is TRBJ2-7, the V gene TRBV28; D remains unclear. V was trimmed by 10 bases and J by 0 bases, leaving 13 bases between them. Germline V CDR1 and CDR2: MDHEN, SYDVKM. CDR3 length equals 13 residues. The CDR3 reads CATRVSGSYEQYF. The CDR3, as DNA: TGTGCCACGAGAGTTTCCGGCTCCTACGAGCAGTACTTC.

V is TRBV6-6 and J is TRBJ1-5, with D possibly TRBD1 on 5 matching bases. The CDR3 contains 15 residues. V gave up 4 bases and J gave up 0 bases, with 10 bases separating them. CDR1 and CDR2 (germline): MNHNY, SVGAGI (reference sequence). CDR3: CASSLQADSNQPQHF. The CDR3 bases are TGTGCCAGCAGTTTACAGGCGGATAGCAATCAGCCCCAGCATTTT.

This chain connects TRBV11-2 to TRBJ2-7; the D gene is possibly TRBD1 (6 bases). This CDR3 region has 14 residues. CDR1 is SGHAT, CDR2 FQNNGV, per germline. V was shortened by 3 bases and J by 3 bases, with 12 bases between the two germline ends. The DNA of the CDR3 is TGTGCCAGCAGCTTTATACAGGGTGGCTACGAGCAGTACTTC. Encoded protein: CASSFIQGGYEQYF.

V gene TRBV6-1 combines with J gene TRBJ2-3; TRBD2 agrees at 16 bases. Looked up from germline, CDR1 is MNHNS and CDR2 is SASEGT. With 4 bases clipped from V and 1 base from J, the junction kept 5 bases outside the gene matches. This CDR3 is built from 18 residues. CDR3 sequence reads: CASSGGLAGGPGTDTQYF. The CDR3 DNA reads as TGTGCCAGCAGTGGGGGACTAGCGGGGGGGCCTGGCACAGATACGCAGTATTTT.

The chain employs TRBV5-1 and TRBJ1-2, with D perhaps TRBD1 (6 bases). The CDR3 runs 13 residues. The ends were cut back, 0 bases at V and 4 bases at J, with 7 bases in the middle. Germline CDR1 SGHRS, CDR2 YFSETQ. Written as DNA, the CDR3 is TGCGCCAGCAGCTTGGAAGGGGGCTATGGCTACACCTTC. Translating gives CASSLEGGYGYTF.

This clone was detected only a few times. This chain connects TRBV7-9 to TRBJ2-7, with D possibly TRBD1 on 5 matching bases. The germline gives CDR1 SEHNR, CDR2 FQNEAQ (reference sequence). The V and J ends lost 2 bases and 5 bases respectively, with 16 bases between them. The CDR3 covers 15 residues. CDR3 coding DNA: TGTGCCAGCAGCTTATGGGGCCGCGCTGGTGACGAGCAGTACTTC. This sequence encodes CASSLWGRAGDEQYF.

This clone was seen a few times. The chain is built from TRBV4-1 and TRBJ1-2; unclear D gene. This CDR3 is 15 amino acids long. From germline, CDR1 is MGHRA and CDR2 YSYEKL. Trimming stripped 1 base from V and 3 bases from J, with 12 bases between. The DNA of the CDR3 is TGCGCCAGCAGCCAAGGGGTTCCAGGCGACTATGGCTACACCTTC. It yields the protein CASSQGVPGDYGYTF.

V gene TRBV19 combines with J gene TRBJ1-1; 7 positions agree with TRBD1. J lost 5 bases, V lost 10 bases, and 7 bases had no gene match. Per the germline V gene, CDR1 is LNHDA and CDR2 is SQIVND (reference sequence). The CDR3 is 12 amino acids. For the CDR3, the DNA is TGTGCCACCAGGACAGGCGGGACTGAAGCTTTCTTT. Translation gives CATRTGGTEAFF.

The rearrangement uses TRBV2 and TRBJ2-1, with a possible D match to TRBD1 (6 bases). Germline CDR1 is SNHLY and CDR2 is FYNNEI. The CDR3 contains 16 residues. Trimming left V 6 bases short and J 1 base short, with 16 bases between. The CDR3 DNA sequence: TGTGCCAGCAGGCCAGGGGTGGGTGGATCCTACAATGAGCAGTTCTTC. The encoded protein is CASRPGVGGSYNEQFF.

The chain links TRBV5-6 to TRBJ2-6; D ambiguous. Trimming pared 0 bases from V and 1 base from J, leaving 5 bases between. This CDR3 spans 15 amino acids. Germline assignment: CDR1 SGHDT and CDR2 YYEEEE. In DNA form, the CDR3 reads TGTGCCAGCAGCTTGGTCCGGTCTGGGGCCAACGTCCTGACTTTC. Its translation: CASSLVRSGANVLTF.

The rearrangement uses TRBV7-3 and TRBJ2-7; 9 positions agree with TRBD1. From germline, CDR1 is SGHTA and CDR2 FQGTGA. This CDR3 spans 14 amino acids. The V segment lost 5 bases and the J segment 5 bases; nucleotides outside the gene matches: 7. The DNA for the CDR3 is TGTGCCAGCAGCCGAACCGGGACAGGGAACGAGCAGTACTTC. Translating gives CASSRTGTGNEQYF.

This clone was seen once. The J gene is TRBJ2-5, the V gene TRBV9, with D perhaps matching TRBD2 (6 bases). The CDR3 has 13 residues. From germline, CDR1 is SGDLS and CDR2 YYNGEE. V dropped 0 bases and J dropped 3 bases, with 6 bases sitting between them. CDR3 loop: CASSVGGEETQYF. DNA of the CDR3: TGTGCCAGCAGCGTAGGGGGGGAAGAGACCCAGTACTTC. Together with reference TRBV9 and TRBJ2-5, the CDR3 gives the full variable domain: DSGVTQTPKHLITATGQRVTLRCSPRSGDLSVYWYQQSLDQGLQFLIQYYNGEERAKGNILERFSAQQFPDLHSELNLSSLELGDSALYFCASSVGGEETQYFGPGTRLLVL.